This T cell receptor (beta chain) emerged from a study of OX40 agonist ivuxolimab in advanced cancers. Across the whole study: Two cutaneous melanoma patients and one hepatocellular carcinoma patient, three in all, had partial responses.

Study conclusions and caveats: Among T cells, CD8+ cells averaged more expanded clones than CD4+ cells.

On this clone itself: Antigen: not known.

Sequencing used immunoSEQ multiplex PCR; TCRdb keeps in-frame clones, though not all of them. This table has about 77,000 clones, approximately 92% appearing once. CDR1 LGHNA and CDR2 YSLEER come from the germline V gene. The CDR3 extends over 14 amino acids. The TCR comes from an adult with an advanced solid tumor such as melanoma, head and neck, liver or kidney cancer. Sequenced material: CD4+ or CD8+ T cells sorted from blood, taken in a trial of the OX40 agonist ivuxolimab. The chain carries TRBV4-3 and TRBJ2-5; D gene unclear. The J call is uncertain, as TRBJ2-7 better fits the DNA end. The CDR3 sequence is CASSQEDASYEQYF. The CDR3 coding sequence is TGCGCCAGCAGCCAAGAGGACGCCTCCTACGAGCAGTACTTC.